A single sample gave rise to the 11 T cell receptor beta chains below, sequenced in a study of blood T cell repertoires in COVID-19. The protocol was immunoSEQ multiplex PCR, while the TCRdb copy is restricted to in-frame clones and leaves out a portion. The data show under 250,000 clones, roughly 88% seen once. Sequencing was carried out using peripheral blood. All receptors come from a man older than 75 with acute or convalescent COVID-19.

The chain employs TRBV6-5 and TRBJ1-1; no clear D gene. Germline assignment: CDR1 MNHEY and CDR2 SVGAGI. The CDR3 spans 15 residues. The germline V and J ends were trimmed by 0 bases and 3 bases, with 11 bases remaining between them. The DNA for the CDR3 is TGTGCCAGCAGTTACTCGGGGAGTGGTGACACTGAAGCTTTCTTT. Residues: CASSYSGSGDTEAFF.

This clone was counted a few times. The chain carries TRBV28 and TRBJ1-1, with 7 bases fitting TRBD1. The CDR3 contains 14 residues. Germline assignment: CDR1 MDHEN and CDR2 SYDVKM. The ends lost 6 bases at V and 3 bases at J; junction bases unmatched: 7. The chain's CDR3 is CASSGGGLDTEAFF. CDR3 sequence (DNA): TGTGCCAGCAGCGGAGGGGGCCTGGACACTGAAGCTTTCTTT.

V gene TRBV19 combines with J gene TRBJ1-1; D is undetermined. Trimming took off 1 base at V and 5 bases at J, with 11 bases between the two ends. Germline loops: CDR1 LNHDA, CDR2 SQIVND (reference sequence). The CDR3 has 14 amino acids. The CDR3 is CASSIGQMVTEAFF. In DNA, the CDR3 is TGTGCCAGTAGTATAGGGCAAATGGTGACTGAAGCTTTCTTT. The variable domain in full, with the rest retrieved from reference TRBV19 and TRBJ1-1, is DGGITQSPKYLFRKEGQNVTLSCEQNLNHDAMYWYRQDPGQGLRLIYYSQIVNDFQKGDIAEGYSVSREKKESFPLTVTSAQKNPTAFYLCASSIGQMVTEAFFGQGTRLTVV.

The V and J genes are TRBV15 and TRBJ2-2; 10 positions agree with TRBD1. The length of the CDR3 is 16 residues. Germline V lookup: CDR1 LNHNV, CDR2 YYDKDF (reference sequence). The J segment lost 7 bases and the V segment lost 1 base, leaving 6 bases of the junction unmatched. This chain's CDR3 is CATSRGLGTGDGELFF. In DNA, the CDR3 is TGTGCCACCAGCAGAGGTCTCGGGACAGGGGACGGGGAGCTGTTTTTT. Variable domain in full (rest from reference TRBV15 and TRBJ2-2): DAMVIQNPRYQVTQFGKPVTLSCSQTLNHNVMYWYQQKSSQAPKLLFHYYDKDFNNEADTPDNFQSRRPNTSFCFLDIRSPGLGDTAMYLCATSRGLGTGDGELFFGEGSRLTVL.

The chain is built from TRBV3-1 (or the pseudogene TRBV3-2) and TRBJ1-4; 7 bases fit TRBD1. The J segment lost 4 bases and the V segment lost 4 bases, leaving 6 bases of the junction unmatched. The CDR3 runs to 15 residues. The germline V gene has CDR1 LGHDT and CDR2 YNNKEL (reference sequence). CDR3 loop: CASSPTGTFNEKLFF. The CDR3 nucleotides are TGTGCCAGCAGCCCGACAGGGACTTTTAATGAAAAACTGTTTTTT.

There are a few counts of this clone. In DNA form, the CDR3 reads TGTGCCAGCAGCGCCCGGGGAGGGATGACTGAAGCTTTCTTT. Translated: CASSARGGMTEAFF. The V and J genes are TRBV7-9 and TRBJ1-1; D is uncertain. Germline assignment: CDR1 SEHNR and CDR2 FQNEAQ (reference sequence). V dropped 5 bases and J dropped 5 bases, with 15 bases sitting between them. The CDR3 totals 14 residues.

The rearrangement joins TRBV4-2 to TRBJ2-2; 7 positions match TRBD1. Germline CDR1 is LGHNA and CDR2 is YNFKEQ. V gave up 2 bases and J gave up 1 base; unmatched junction bases: 13. The CDR3 totals 19 residues. Written as DNA, the CDR3 is TGTGCCAGCAGCCAAAGCGGTCAGCTGACAGGGTTGAACACCGGGGAGCTGTTTTTT. Translation gives CASSQSGQLTGLNTGELFF.

This rearrangement joins TRBV5-4 to TRBJ2-2; possible D gene TRBD1, 5 bases. Looked up from germline, CDR1 is SGHNT and CDR2 is YYREEE (reference sequence). The CDR3 extends over 16 amino acids. V was pared by 4 bases and J by 4 bases, with 17 bases between. CDR3 in DNA: TGTGCCAGCAGCAATGCCGGCGACAGATTCACCGGGGAGCTGTTTTTT. It is translated as CASSNAGDRFTGELFF.

In this sample, this clone turned up a few times. The rearrangement joins TRBV19 to TRBJ1-2; tentatively, D is TRBD1 (5 bases). Deletions cut 0 bases from V and 6 bases from J, with 14 bases between. This CDR3 is built from 15 residues. Germline V gene sequence: CDR1 LNHDA, CDR2 SQIVND (reference sequence). The CDR3, as DNA: TGTGCCAGTAGTATAGATCTGCGACAGAGTCATGGCTACACCTTC. The encoded protein is CASSIDLRQSHGYTF. Full variable domain (outside the CDR3, taken from reference TRBV19 and TRBJ1-2): DGGITQSPKYLFRKEGQNVTLSCEQNLNHDAMYWYRQDPGQGLRLIYYSQIVNDFQKGDIAEGYSVSREKKESFPLTVTSAQKNPTAFYLCASSIDLRQSHGYTFGSGTRLTVV.

The chain carries TRBV6-5 and TRBJ1-1; D unclear. The V gene's germline CDR1 is MNHEY and CDR2 SVGAGI. Trimming cost V 5 bases and J 2 bases, with 12 bases left between them. The CDR3 spans 14 residues. CDR3 bases: TGTGCCAGCAGTACCCAACGGGGAAACACTGAAGCTTTCTTT. Its protein product is CASSTQRGNTEAFF.

This clone was seen a handful of times. The chain recombines TRBV18 with TRBJ2-7; 7 bases agree with TRBD1. Trimming took 0 bases from V and 3 from J; bases not matched to a gene: 2. Germline lookup yields CDR1 KGHSH and CDR2 LQKENI. This CDR3 comprises 14 residues. The CDR3 DNA sequence: TGTGCCAGCTCACCACCAACAGGGGTCTACGAGCAGTACTTC. Its translation: CASSPPTGVYEQYF.